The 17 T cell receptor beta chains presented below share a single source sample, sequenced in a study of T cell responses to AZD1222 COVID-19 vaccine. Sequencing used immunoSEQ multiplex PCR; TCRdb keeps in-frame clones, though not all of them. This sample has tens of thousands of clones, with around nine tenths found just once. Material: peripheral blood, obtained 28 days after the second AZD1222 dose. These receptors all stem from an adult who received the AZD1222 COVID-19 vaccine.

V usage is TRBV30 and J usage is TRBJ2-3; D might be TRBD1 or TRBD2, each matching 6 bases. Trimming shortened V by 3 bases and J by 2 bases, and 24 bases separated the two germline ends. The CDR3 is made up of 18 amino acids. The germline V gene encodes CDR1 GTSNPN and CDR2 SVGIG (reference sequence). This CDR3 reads CAWRRGRLGLSPTDTQYF. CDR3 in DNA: TGTGCCTGGAGACGGGGGCGTTTGGGCCTCTCTCCCACAGATACGCAGTATTTT.

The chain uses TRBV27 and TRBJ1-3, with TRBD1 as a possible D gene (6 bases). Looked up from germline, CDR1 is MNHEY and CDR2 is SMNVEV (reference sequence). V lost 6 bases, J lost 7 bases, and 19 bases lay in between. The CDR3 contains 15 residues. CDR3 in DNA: TGTGCCAGCAGCCCCGGGACATCTGAGAGTAACACCATATATTTT. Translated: CASSPGTSESNTIYF.

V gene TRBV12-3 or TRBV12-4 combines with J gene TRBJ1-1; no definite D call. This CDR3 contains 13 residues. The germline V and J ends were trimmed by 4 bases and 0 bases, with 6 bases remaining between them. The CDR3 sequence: CASSSNMNTEAFF. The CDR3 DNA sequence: TGTGCCAGCAGTTCGAATATGAACACTGAAGCTTTCTTT.

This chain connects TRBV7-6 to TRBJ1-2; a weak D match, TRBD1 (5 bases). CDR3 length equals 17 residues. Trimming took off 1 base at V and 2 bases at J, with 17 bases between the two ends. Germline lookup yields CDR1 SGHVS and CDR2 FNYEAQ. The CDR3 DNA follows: TGTGCCAGCAGCTTAGTACATGGTCAGGGTCTGAACTATGGCTACACCTTC. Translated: CASSLVHGQGLNYGYTF.

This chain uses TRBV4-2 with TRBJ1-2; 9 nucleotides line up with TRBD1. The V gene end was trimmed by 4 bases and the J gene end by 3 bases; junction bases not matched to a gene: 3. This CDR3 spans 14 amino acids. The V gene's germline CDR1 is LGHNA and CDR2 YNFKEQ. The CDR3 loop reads CASSPRTGDYGYTF. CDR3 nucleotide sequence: TGTGCCAGCAGCCCTCGGACAGGGGACTATGGCTACACCTTC.

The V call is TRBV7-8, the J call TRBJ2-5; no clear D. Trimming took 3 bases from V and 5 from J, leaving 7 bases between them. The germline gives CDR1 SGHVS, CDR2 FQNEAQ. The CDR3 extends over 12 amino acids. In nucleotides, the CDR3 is TGTGCCAGCAGCTTGTTAGGGGAGACCCAGTACTTC. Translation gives CASSLLGETQYF.

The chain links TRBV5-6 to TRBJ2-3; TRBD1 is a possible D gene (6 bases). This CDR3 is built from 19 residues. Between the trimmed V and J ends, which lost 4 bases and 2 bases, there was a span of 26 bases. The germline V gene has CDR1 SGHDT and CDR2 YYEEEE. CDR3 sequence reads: CASSLLGAISLGATDTQYF. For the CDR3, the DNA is TGTGCCAGCAGCCTACTTGGGGCGATTTCCCTGGGGGCCACAGATACGCAGTATTTT.

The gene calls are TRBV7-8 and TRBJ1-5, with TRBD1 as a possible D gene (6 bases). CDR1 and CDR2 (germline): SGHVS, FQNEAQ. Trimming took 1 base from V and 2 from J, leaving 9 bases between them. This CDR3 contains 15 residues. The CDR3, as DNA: TGTGCCAGCAGCTTAGACAGGGTAGGCAATCAGCCCCAGCATTTT. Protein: CASSLDRVGNQPQHF.

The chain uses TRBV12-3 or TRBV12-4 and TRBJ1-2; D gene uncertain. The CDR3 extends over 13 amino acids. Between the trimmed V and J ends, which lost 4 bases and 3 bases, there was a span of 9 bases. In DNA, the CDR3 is TGTGCCAGCAGTTCCCGGGGAGACTATGGCTACACCTTC. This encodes CASSSRGDYGYTF.

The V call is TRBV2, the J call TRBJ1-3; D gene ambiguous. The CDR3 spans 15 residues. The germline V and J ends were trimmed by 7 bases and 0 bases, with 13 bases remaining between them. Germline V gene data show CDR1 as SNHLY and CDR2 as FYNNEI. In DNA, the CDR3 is TGTGCCAGCAACTTCGAACAGAGCTCTGGAAACACCATATATTTT. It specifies CASNFEQSSGNTIYF.

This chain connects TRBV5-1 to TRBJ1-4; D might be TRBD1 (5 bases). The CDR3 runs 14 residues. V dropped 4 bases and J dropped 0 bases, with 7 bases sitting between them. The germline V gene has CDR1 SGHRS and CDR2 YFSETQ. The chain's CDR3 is CASSVTATNEKLFF. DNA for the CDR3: TGCGCCAGCAGCGTGACAGCAACTAATGAAAAACTGTTTTTT.

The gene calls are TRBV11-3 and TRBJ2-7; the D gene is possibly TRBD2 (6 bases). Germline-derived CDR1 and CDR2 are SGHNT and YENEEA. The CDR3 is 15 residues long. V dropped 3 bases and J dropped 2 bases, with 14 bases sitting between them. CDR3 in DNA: TGTGCCAGCAGCTTTAGGGACGGGAGAGCCTACGAGCAGTACTTC. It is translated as CASSFRDGRAYEQYF.

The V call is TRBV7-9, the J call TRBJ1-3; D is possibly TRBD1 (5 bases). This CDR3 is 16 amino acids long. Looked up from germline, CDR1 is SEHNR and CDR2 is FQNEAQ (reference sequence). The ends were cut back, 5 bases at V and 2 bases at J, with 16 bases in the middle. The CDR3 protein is CASSPWDWRPGNTIYF. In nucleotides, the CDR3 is TGTGCCAGCAGCCCGTGGGACTGGCGGCCTGGAAACACCATATATTTT.

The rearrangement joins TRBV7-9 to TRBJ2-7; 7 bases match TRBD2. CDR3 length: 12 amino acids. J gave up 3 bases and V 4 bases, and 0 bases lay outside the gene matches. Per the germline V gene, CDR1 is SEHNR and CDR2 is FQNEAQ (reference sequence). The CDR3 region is CASSWEGYEQYF. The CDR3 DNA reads TGTGCCAGCAGCTGGGAGGGCTACGAGCAGTACTTC.

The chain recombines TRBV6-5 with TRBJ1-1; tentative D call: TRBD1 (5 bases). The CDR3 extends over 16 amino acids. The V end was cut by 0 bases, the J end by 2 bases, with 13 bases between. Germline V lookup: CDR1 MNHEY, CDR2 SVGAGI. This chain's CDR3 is CASSYSGEALNTEAFF. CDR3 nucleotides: TGTGCCAGCAGTTACTCGGGGGAAGCGCTTAACACTGAAGCTTTCTTT.

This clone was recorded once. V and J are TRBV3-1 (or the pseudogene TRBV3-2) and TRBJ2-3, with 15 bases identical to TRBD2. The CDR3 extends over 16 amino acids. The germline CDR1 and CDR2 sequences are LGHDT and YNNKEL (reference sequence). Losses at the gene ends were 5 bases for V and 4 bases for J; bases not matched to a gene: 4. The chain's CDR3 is CASSSRTSGGADTQYF. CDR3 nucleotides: TGTGCCAGCAGCTCCCGGACTAGCGGGGGGGCAGATACGCAGTATTTT.

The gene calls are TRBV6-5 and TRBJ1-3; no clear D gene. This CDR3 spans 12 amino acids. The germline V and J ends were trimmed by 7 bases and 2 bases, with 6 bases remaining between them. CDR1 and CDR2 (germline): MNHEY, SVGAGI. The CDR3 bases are TGTGCCAGCATGTCGACTGGAAACACCATATATTTT. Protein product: CASMSTGNTIYF.